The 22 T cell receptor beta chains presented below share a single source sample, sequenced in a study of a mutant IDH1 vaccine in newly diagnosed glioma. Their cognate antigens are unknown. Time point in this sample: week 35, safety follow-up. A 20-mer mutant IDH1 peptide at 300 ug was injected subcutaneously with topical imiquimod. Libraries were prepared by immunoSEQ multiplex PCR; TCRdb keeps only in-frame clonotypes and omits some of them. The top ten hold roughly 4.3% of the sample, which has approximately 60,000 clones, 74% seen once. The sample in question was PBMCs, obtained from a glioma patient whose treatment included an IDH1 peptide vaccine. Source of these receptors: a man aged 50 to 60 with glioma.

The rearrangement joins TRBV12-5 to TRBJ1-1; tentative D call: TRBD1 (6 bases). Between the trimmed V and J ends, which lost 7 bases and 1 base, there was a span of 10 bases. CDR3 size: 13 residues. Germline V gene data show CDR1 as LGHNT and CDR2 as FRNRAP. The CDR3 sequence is CASARTENTEAFF. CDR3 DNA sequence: TGTGCTAGTGCTAGGACAGAGAACACTGAAGCTTTCTTT.

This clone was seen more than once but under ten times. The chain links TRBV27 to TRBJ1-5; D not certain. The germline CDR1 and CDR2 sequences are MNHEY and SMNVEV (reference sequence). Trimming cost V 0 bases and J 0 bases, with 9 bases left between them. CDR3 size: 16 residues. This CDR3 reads CASSLSPAYSNQPQHF. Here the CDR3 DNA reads TGTGCCAGCAGTTTATCGCCCGCATATAGCAATCAGCCCCAGCATTTT.

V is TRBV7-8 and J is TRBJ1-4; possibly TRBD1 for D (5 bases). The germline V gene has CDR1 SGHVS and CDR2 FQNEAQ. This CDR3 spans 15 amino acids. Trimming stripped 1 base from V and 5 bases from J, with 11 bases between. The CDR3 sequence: CASSLGGVRNEKLFF. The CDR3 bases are TGTGCCAGCAGCTTAGGAGGGGTTAGAAATGAAAAACTGTTTTTT.

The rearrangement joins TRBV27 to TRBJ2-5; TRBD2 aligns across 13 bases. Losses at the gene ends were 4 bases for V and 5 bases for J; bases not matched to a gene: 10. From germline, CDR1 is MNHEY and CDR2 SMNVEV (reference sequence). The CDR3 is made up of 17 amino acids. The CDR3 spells CASSWGRTSGGRETQYF. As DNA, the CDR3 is TGTGCCAGCAGTTGGGGCAGGACTAGCGGGGGACGGGAGACCCAGTACTTC.

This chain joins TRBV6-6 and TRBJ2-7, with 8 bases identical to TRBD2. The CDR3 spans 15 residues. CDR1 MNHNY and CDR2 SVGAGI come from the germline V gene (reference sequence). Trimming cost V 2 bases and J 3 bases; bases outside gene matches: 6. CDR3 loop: CASSYPQRGRYEQYF. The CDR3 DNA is TGTGCCAGCAGTTACCCCCAGCGGGGGCGCTACGAGCAGTACTTC.

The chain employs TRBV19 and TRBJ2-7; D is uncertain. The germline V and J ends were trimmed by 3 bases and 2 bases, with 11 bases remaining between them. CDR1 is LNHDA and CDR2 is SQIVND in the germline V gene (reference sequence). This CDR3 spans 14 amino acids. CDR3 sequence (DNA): TGTGCCAGTAGTATTTCCCGGGTCACCTACGAGCAGTACTTC. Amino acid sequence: CASSISRVTYEQYF.

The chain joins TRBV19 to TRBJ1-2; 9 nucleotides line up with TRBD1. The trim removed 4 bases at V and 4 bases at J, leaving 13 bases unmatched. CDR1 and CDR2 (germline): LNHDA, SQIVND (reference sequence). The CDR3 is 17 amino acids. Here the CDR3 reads CASSKGTGTTSGYGYTF. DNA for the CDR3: TGTGCCAGTAGTAAGGGGACAGGGACCACTTCGGGCTATGGCTACACCTTC.

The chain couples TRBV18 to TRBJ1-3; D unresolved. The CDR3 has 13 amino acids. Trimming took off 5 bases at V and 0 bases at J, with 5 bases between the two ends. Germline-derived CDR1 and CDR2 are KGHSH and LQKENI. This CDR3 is CASSESSGNTIYF. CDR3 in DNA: TGTGCCAGCTCAGAGAGCTCTGGAAACACCATATATTTT. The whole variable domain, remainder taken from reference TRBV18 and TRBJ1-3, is NAGVMQNPRHLVRRRGQEARLRCSPMKGHSHVYWYRQLPEEGLKFMVYLQKENIIDESGMPKERFSAEFPKEGPSILRIQQVVRGDSAAYFCASSESSGNTIYFGEGSWLTVV.

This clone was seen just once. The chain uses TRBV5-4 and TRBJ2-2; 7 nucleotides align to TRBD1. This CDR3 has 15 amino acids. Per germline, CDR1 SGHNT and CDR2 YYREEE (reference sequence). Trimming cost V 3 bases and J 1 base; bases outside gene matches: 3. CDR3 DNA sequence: TGTGCCAGCAGCTGGGACAGCAGGAACACCGGGGAGCTGTTTTTT. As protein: CASSWDSRNTGELFF.

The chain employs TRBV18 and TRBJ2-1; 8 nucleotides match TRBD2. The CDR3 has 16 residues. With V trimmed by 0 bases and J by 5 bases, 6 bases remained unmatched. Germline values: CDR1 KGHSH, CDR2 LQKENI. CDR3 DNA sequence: TGTGCCAGCTCACCACCGGCGGGGGGAAAAAACAATGAGCAGTTCTTC. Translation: CASSPPAGGKNNEQFF.

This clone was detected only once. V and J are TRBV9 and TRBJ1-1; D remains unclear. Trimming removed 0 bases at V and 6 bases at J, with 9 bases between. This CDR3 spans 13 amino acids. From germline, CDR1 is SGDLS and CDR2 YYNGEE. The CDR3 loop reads CASSVGNVAEAFF. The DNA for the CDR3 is TGTGCCAGCAGCGTAGGGAACGTCGCTGAAGCTTTCTTT.

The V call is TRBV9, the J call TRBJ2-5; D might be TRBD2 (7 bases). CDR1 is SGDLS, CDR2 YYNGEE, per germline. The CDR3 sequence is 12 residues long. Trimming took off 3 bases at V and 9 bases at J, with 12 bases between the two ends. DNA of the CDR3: TGTGCCAGCAGCGGGGAAGGGGGGGCCCAGTACTTC. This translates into CASSGEGGAQYF.

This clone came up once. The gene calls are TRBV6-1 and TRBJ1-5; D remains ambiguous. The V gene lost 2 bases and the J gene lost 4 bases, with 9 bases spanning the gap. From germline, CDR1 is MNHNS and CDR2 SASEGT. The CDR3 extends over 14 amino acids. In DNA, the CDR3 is TGTGCCAGCAGTGAACCCTCCATAAATCAGCCCCAGCATTTT. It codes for CASSEPSINQPQHF.

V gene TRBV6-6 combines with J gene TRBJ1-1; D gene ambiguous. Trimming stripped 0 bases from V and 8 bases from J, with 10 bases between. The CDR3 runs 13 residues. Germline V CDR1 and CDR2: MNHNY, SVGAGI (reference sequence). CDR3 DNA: TGTGCCAGCAGTTACTCGAAAACGGAGGAAGCTTTCTTT. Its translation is CASSYSKTEEAFF.

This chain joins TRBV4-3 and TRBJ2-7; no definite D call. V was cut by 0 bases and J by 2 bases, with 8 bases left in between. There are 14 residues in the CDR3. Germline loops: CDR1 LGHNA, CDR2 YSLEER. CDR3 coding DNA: TGCGCCAGCAGCCAAGATCTAGGGACCTACGAGCAGTACTTC. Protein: CASSQDLGTYEQYF.

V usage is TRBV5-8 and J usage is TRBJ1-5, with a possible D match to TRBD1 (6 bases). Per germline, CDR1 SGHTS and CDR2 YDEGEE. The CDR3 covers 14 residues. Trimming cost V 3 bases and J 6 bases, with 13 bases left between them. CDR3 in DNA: TGTGCCAGCAGCTCGCCACAGGGAAGTCAGCCCCAGCATTTT. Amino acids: CASSSPQGSQPQHF.

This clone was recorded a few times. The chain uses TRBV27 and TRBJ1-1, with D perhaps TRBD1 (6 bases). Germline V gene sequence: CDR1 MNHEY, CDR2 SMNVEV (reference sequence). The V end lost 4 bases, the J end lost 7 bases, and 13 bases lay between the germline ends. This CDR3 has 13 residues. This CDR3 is CASSYQRGIEAFF. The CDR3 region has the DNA TGTGCCAGCAGTTACCAGAGGGGGATTGAAGCTTTCTTT.

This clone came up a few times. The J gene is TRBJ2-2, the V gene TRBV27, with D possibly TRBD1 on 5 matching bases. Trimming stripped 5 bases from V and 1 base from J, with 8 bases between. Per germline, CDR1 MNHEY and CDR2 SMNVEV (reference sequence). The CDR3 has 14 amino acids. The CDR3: CASSGQGNTGELFF. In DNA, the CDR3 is TGTGCCAGCAGTGGGCAGGGGAACACCGGGGAGCTGTTTTTT.

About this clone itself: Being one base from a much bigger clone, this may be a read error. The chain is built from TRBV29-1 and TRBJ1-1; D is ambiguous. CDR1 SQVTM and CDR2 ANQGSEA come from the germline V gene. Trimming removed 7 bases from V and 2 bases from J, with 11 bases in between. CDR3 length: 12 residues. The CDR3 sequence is CSDAAGNTEAFF. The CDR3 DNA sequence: TGCAGCGACGCTGCCGGAAACACTGAAGCTTTCTTT.

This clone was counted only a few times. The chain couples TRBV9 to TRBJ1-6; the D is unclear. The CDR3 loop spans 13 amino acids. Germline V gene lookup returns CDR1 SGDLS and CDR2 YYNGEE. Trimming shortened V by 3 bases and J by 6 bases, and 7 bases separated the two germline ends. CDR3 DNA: TGTGCCAGCAGCGGCAACAGTAATTCACCCCTCCACTTT. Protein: CASSGNSNSPLHF.

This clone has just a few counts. CDR3 bases: TGTGCCAGCAAGACCGGAATTAGCAATCAGCCCCAGCATTTT. Amino acid sequence: CASKTGISNQPQHF. The chain combines TRBV2 with TRBJ1-5; D gene uncertain. V lost 7 bases, J lost 0 bases, and 10 bases lay in between. This CDR3 comprises 14 residues. CDR1 and CDR2 from the germline V gene are SNHLY and FYNNEI.

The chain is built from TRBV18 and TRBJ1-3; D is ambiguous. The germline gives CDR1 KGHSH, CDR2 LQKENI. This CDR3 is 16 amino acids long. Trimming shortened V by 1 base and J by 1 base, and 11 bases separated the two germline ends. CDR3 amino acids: CASSPLSVPSGNTIYF. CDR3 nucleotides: TGTGCCAGCTCACCACTCAGCGTTCCATCTGGAAACACCATATATTTT.